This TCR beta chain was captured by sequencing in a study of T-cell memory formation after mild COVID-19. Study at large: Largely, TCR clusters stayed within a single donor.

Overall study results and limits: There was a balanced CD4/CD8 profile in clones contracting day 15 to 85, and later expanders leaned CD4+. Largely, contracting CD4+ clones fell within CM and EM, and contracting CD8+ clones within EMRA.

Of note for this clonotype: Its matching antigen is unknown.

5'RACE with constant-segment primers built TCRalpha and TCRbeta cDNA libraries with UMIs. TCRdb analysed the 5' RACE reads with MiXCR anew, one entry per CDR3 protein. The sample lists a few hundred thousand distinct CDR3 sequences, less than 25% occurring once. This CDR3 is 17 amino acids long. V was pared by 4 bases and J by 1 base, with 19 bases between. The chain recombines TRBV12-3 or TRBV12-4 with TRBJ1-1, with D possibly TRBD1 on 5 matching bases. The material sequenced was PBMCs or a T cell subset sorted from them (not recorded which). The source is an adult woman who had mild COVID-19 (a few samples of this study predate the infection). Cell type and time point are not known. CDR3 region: CASSSPAGGGTNTEAFF. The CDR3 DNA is TGTGCCAGCAGTTCCCCAGCGGGGGGGGGTACGAACACTGAAGCTTTCTTT.